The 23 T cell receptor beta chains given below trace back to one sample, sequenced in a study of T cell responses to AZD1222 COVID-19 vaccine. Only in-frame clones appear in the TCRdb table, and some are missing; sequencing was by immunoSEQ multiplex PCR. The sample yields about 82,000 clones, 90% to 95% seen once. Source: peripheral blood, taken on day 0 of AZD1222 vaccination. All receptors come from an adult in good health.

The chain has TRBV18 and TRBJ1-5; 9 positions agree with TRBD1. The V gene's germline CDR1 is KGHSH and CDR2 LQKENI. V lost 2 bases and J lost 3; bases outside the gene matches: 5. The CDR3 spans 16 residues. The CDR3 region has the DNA TGTGCCAGCTCACCAGCCGGGACAGGGTCCAATCAGCCCCAGCATTTT. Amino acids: CASSPAGTGSNQPQHF. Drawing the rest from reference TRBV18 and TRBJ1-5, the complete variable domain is NAGVMQNPRHLVRRRGQEARLRCSPMKGHSHVYWYRQLPEEGLKFMVYLQKENIIDESGMPKERFSAEFPKEGPSILRIQQVVRGDSAAYFCASSPAGTGSNQPQHFGDGTRLSIL.

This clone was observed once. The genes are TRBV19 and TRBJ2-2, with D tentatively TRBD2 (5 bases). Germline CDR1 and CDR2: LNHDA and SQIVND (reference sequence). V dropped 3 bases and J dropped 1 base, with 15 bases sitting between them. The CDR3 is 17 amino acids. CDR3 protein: CASSMRLALRNTGELFF. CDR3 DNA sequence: TGTGCCAGTAGTATGCGTCTAGCTTTACGGAACACCGGGGAGCTGTTTTTT.

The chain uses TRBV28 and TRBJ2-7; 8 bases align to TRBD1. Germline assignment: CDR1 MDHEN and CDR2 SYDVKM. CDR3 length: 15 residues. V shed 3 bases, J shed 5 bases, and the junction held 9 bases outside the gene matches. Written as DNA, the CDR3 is TGTGCCAGCAGTTTGGGCGGACAGGGCGGTAACGAGCAGTACTTC. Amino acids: CASSLGGQGGNEQYF.

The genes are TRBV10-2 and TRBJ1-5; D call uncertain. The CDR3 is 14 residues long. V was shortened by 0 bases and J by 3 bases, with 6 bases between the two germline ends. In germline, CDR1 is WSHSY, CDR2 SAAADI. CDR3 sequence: CASSESIPNQPQHF. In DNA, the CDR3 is TGCGCCAGCAGTGAGTCGATTCCCAATCAGCCCCAGCATTTT.

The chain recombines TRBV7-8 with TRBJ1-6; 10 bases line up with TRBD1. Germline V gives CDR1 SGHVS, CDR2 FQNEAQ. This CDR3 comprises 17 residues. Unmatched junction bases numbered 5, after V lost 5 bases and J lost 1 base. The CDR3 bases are TGTGCCAGCAGCAGCCAGGGACAGGGGTCCTATAATTCACCCCTCCACTTT. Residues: CASSSQGQGSYNSPLHF.

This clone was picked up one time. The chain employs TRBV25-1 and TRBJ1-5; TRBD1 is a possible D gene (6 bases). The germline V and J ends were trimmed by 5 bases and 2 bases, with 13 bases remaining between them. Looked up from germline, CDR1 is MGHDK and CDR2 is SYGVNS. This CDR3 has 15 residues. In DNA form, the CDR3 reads TGTGCCAGCAGTCCACAGGGTCGGGGCAATCAGCCCCAGCATTTT. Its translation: CASSPQGRGNQPQHF.

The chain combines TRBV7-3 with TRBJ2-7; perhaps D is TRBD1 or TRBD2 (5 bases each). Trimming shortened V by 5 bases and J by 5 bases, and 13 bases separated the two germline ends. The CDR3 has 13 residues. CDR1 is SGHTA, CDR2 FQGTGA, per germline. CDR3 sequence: CASSGGLKNEQYF. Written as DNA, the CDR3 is TGTGCCAGCAGCGGGGGATTGAAAAACGAGCAGTACTTC.

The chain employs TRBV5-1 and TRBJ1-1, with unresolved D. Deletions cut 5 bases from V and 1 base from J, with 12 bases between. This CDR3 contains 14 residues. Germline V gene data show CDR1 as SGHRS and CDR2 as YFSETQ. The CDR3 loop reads CASSSDGRNTEAFF. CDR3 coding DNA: TGCGCCAGCAGTAGTGACGGGCGGAACACTGAAGCTTTCTTT.

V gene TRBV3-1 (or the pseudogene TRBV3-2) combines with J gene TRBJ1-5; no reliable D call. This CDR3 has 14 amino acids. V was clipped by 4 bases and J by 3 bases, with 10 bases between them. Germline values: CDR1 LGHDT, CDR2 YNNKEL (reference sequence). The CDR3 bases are TGTGCCAGCAGCCTAAACAGCTACAATCAGCCCCAGCATTTT. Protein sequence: CASSLNSYNQPQHF.

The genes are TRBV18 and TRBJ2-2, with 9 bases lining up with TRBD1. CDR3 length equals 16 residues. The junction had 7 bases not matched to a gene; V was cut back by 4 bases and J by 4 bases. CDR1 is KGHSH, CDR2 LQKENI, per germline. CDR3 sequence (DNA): TGTGCCAGCTCACGAGGACAGGGGTTTGGCACCGGGGAGCTGTTTTTT. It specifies CASSRGQGFGTGELFF. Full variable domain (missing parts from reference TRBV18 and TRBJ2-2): NAGVMQNPRHLVRRRGQEARLRCSPMKGHSHVYWYRQLPEEGLKFMVYLQKENIIDESGMPKERFSAEFPKEGPSILRIQQVVRGDSAAYFCASSRGQGFGTGELFFGEGSRLTVL.

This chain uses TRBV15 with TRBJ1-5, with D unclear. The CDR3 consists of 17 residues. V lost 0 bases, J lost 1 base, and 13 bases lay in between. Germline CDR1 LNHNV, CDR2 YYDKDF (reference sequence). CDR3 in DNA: TGTGCCACCAGCAGAGATCCGGGAGGAGGGAGCAATCAGCCCCAGCATTTT. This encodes CATSRDPGGGSNQPQHF.

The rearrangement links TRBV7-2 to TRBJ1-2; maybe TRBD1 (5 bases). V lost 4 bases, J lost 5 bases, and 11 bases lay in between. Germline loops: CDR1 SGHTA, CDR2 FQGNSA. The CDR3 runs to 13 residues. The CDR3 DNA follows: TGTGCCAGCAGCTACGGGGCCAGGTATGGCTACACCTTC. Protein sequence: CASSYGARYGYTF.

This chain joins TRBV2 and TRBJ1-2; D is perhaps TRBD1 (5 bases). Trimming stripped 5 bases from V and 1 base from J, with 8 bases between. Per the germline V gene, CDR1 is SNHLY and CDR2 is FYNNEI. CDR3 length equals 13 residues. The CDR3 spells CASSRDSNYGYTF. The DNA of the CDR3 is TGTGCCAGCAGTCGTGACAGTAACTATGGCTACACCTTC. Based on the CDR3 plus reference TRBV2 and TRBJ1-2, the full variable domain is EPEVTQTPSHQVTQMGQEVILRCVPISNHLYFYWYRQILGQKVEFLVSFYNNEISEKSEIFDDQFSVERPDGSNFTLKIRSTKLEDSAMYFCASSRDSNYGYTFGSGTRLTVV.

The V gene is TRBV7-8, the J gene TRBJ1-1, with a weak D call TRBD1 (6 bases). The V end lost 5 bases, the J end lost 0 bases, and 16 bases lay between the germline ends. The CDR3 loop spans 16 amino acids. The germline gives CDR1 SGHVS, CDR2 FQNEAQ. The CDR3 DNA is TGTGCCAGCAGCCCAAAAACAGGGCTCATGAACACTGAAGCTTTCTTT. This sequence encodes CASSPKTGLMNTEAFF. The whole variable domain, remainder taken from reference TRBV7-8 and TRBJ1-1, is GAGVSQSPRYKVAKRGQDVALRCDPISGHVSLFWYQQALGQGPEFLTYFQNEAQLDKSGLPSDRFFAERPEGSVSTLKIQRTQQEDSAVYLCASSPKTGLMNTEAFFGQGTRLTVV.

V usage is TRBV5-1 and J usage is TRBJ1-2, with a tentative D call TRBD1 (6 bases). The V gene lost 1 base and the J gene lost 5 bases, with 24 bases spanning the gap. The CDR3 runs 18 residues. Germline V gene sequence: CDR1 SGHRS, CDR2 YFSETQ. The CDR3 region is CASSLLVVGTTGTYGYTF. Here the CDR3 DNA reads TGCGCCAGCAGCTTGTTAGTTGTAGGGACAACGGGGACATATGGCTACACCTTC.

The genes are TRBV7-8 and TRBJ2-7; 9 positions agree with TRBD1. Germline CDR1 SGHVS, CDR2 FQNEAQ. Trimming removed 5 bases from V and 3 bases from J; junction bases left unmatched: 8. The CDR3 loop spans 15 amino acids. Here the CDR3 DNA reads TGTGCCAGCAGCCGCGGACAGGGGAGAATCTACGAGCAGTACTTC. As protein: CASSRGQGRIYEQYF.

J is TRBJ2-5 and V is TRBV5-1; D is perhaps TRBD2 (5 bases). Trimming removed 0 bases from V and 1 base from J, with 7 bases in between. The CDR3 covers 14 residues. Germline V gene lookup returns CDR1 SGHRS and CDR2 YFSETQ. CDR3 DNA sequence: TGCGCCAGCAGCTTGGGTCGGGGCCAAGAGACCCAGTACTTC. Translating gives CASSLGRGQETQYF.

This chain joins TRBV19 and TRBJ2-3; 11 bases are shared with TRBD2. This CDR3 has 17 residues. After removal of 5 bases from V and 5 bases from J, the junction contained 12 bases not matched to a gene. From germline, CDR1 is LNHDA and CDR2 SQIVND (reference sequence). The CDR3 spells CASSASSGGPPGDTQYF. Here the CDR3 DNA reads TGTGCCAGTAGTGCCTCTAGCGGGGGGCCCCCCGGAGATACGCAGTATTTT.

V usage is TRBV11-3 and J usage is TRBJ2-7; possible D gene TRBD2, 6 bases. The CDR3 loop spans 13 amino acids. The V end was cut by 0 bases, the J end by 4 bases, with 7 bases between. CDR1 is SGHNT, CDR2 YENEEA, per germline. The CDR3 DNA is TGTGCCAGCAGCTTAGAGGAGGGGTACGAGCAGTACTTC. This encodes CASSLEEGYEQYF.

CDR3 DNA sequence: TGTGCCAGCAGTTACTCATCCACCGCCTACGAGCAGTACTTC. Translation: CASSYSSTAYEQYF. The chain has TRBV6-5 and TRBJ2-7; D unclear. V was pared by 0 bases and J by 2 bases, with 8 bases between. The CDR3 is 14 residues long. Germline V lookup: CDR1 MNHEY, CDR2 SVGAGI.

The CDR3 loop reads CASSLINVLLETQYF. The CDR3 DNA reads TGTGCCAGCAGCTTAATTAACGTGCTCCTGGAGACCCAGTACTTC. The gene calls are TRBV7-2 and TRBJ2-5; no definite D call. The CDR3 is 15 amino acids. V lost 2 bases and J 5 bases, leaving 15 bases between the germline ends. Looked up from germline, CDR1 is SGHTA and CDR2 is FQGNSA.

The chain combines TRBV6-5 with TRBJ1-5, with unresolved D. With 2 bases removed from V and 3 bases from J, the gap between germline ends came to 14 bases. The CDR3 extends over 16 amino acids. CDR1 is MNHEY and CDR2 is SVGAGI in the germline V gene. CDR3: CASSYGEPIDNQPQHF. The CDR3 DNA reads TGTGCCAGCAGTTACGGGGAACCTATAGACAATCAGCCCCAGCATTTT.

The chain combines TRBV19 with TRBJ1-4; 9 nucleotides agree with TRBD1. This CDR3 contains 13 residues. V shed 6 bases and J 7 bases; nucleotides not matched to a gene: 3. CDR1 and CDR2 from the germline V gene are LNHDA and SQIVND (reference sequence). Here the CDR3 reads CASSRDRVEKLFF. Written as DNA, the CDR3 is TGTGCCAGTAGCCGGGACAGGGTTGAAAAACTGTTTTTT.